The 31 T cell receptor beta chains presented below share a single source sample, sequenced in a study of T cell responses to AZD1222 COVID-19 vaccine. Method: immunoSEQ multiplex PCR; TCRdb's copy keeps in-frame clones and lacks some. The sample records 90,000 to 110,000 clones, about 88% being singletons. The sequences come from peripheral blood, collected on day 0 of AZD1222 vaccination. These receptor sequences come from an adult in good health.

CDR3 nucleotides: TGTGCCAGCAGCCAAGATCTGACTAGCGCGTACGAGCAGTACTTC. Amino acids: CASSQDLTSAYEQYF. The rearrangement links TRBV3-1 (or the pseudogene TRBV3-2) to TRBJ2-7; 8 bases map to TRBD2. This CDR3 is built from 15 residues. Germline CDR1 reads LGHDT; CDR2 reads YNNKEL (reference sequence). The trim removed 0 bases at V and 4 bases at J, leaving 5 bases unmatched.

The chain recombines TRBV11-2 with TRBJ2-7; D uncertain. The ends were cut back, 1 base at V and 3 bases at J, with 7 bases in the middle. The germline V gene encodes CDR1 SGHAT and CDR2 FQNNGV. CDR3 length: 13 amino acids. The DNA of the CDR3 is TGTGCCAGCAGCTTAGGTGGGGTCTACGAGCAGTACGTC. Residues: CASSLGGVYEQYV.

This rearrangement joins TRBV19 to TRBJ1-3, with D perhaps TRBD1 (5 bases). The CDR3 sequence is 18 residues long. Trimming left V 3 bases short and J 0 bases short, with 18 bases between. Germline V gene sequence: CDR1 LNHDA, CDR2 SQIVND (reference sequence). Here the CDR3 reads CASSIRGTGASSGNTIYF. Written as DNA, the CDR3 is TGTGCCAGTAGTATCCGAGGGACTGGGGCCTCCTCTGGAAACACCATATATTTT.

The chain recombines TRBV4-2 with TRBJ2-3; 7 nucleotides agree with TRBD2. J was trimmed by 6 bases and V by 3 bases; bases with no gene match: 3. The length of the CDR3 is 13 residues. Germline CDR1 reads LGHNA; CDR2 reads YNFKEQ. CDR3 DNA sequence: TGTGCCAGCAGCCACACTAGCGCCGATACGCAGTATTTT. Residues: CASSHTSADTQYF.

V and J are TRBV5-6 and TRBJ2-1, with TRBD1 matching over 11 bases. The CDR3 totals 17 residues. Germline loops: CDR1 SGHDT, CDR2 YYEEEE. V dropped 3 bases and J dropped 8; count of bases not matched to a gene: 13. CDR3 in amino acids: CASSSLGRDRGVHEQFF. The DNA for the CDR3 is TGTGCCAGCAGCTCCTTGGGTAGGGACAGGGGGGTCCATGAGCAGTTCTTC.

CDR3 sequence reads: CASTETRIHRDTQYF. The CDR3 coding sequence is TGTGCCAGCACCGAGACTAGGATCCATCGGGATACGCAGTATTTT. This sequence joins TRBV28 and TRBJ2-3; tentatively, D is TRBD2 (6 bases). The CDR3 loop spans 15 amino acids. Germline CDR1 is MDHEN and CDR2 is SYDVKM. The V end was cut by 7 bases, the J end by 6 bases, with 20 bases between.

V usage is TRBV6-5 and J usage is TRBJ1-6, with TRBD1 as a possible D gene (5 bases). Deletions cut 5 bases from V and 8 bases from J, with 16 bases between. Germline values: CDR1 MNHEY, CDR2 SVGAGI. The CDR3 runs 15 residues. This chain's CDR3 is CASSHGTVRHSPLHF. CDR3 DNA sequence: TGTGCCAGCAGTCACGGGACTGTGAGACATTCACCCCTCCACTTT.

This chain connects TRBV11-2 to TRBJ2-7; 10 bases are shared with TRBD2. The CDR3 is 17 amino acids. Trimming cost V 1 base and J 5 bases; bases outside gene matches: 11. Germline CDR1 SGHAT, CDR2 FQNNGV. For the CDR3, the DNA is TGTGCCAGCAGCTTAGTGGCTAGCGGGGGTCACCGCAACGAGCAGTACTTC. Translated: CASSLVASGGHRNEQYF.

This chain uses TRBV5-4 with TRBJ2-7; 11 nucleotides agree with TRBD2. Germline lookup yields CDR1 SGHNT and CDR2 YYREEE (reference sequence). The CDR3 has 16 amino acids. V shed 0 bases, J shed 3 bases, and the junction held 5 bases outside the gene matches. Here the CDR3 reads CASSLEGTSGLYEQYF. The DNA for the CDR3 is TGTGCCAGCAGCTTGGAAGGGACTAGCGGACTCTACGAGCAGTACTTC.

The J gene is TRBJ2-2, the V gene TRBV5-6; 10 bases align to TRBD1. The V segment lost 0 bases and the J segment 3 bases; nucleotides outside the gene matches: 2. Germline lookup yields CDR1 SGHDT and CDR2 YYEEEE. The CDR3 consists of 16 residues. CDR3 residues: CASSLGDRGHTGELFF. The CDR3 nucleotides are TGTGCCAGCAGCTTGGGTGACAGGGGGCACACCGGGGAGCTGTTTTTT.

This chain connects TRBV27 to TRBJ2-1; TRBD1 matches at 9 bases. The germline gives CDR1 MNHEY, CDR2 SMNVEV (reference sequence). V dropped 6 bases and J dropped 7; count of bases not matched to a gene: 4. The CDR3 covers 13 residues. CDR3 bases: TGTGCCAGCAGGGGGACAGGGTTAAATGAGCAGTTCTTC. This translates into CASRGTGLNEQFF.

The chain employs TRBV2 and TRBJ1-5; 9 bases are a match to TRBD1. Trimming took 6 bases from V and 6 from J; bases not matched to a gene: 9. Per germline, CDR1 SNHLY and CDR2 FYNNEI. The CDR3 runs 15 residues. The CDR3, as DNA: TGTGCCAGCAGGGGAGACAGGGGGGAAAGTCAGCCCCAGCATTTT. As protein: CASRGDRGESQPQHF.

The rearrangement joins TRBV4-1 to TRBJ2-1, with 10 bases aligning to TRBD2. Germline V lookup: CDR1 MGHRA, CDR2 YSYEKL. With V trimmed by 1 base and J by 4 bases, 7 bases remained unmatched. CDR3 length: 17 amino acids. The chain's CDR3 is CASSQGGTSVSYNEQFF. Here the CDR3 DNA reads TGCGCCAGCAGCCAAGGGGGGACTAGCGTAAGTTACAATGAGCAGTTCTTC.

The V gene is TRBV6-2 or TRBV6-3, the J gene TRBJ2-3; no clear D. Trimming took off 2 bases at V and 1 base at J, with 7 bases between the two ends. This CDR3 spans 14 amino acids. The V gene's germline CDR1 is MNHEY and CDR2 SVGEGT. In DNA, the CDR3 is TGTGCCAGCAGTTACCCCCCGGGCACAGATACGCAGTATTTT. Its translation is CASSYPPGTDTQYF.

The genes are TRBV9 and TRBJ1-2, with 8 bases identical to TRBD1. In germline, CDR1 is SGDLS, CDR2 YYNGEE. Trimming at V came to 0 bases and at J to 2 bases, leaving 9 bases not matched to a gene. This CDR3 has 17 residues. The CDR3 loop is CASSVDSGQEDNYGYTF. CDR3 in DNA: TGTGCCAGCAGCGTAGATTCGGGACAGGAGGACAACTATGGCTACACCTTC. The complete variable domain, with remaining parts taken from reference TRBV9 and TRBJ1-2, reads DSGVTQTPKHLITATGQRVTLRCSPRSGDLSVYWYQQSLDQGLQFLIQYYNGEERAKGNILERFSAQQFPDLHSELNLSSLELGDSALYFCASSVDSGQEDNYGYTFGSGTRLTVV.

On this clone: One junction end does not reproduce the germline sequence, and a read error may be involved. The gene calls are TRBV19 and TRBJ2-3, with TRBD2 matching 9 bases. Germline CDR1 and CDR2: LNHDA and SQIVND (reference sequence). The CDR3 has 14 residues. CDR3: CASSHSGSRDTQYF. CDR3 in DNA: TGTGCCAGTAGTCATAGCGGGAGCAGAGATACGCAGTATTTT.

This chain uses TRBV7-2 with TRBJ1-6; D might be TRBD1 (6 bases). The CDR3 runs 15 residues. CDR1 is SGHTA and CDR2 is FQGNSA in the germline V gene. Trimming took 1 base from V and 8 from J, leaving 12 bases between them. The CDR3 DNA is TGTGCCAGCAGCTTAGTTGGGGGGGCAGATTCACCCCTCCACTTT. As protein: CASSLVGGADSPLHF.

The chain recombines TRBV10-3 with TRBJ2-1; D is uncertain. Trimming took 0 bases from V and 7 from J, leaving 16 bases between them. From germline, CDR1 is ENHRY and CDR2 SYGVKD. The CDR3 has 16 residues. The CDR3 spells CAISESRLPMGNEQFF. CDR3 sequence (DNA): TGTGCCATCAGTGAGTCGCGACTCCCAATGGGTAATGAGCAGTTCTTC.

The chain employs TRBV9 and TRBJ2-6; D is possibly TRBD1 or TRBD2 (6 bases each). The CDR3 contains 17 residues. V lost 4 bases and J 0 bases, leaving 14 bases between the germline ends. The germline CDR1 and CDR2 sequences are SGDLS and YYNGEE. The CDR3, as DNA: TGTGCCAGCAGCCTACACGGAGGGGGCTCTGGGGCCAACGTCCTGACTTTC. The encoded protein is CASSLHGGGSGANVLTF.

The rearrangement links TRBV28 to TRBJ1-1, with D perhaps matching TRBD1 (6 bases). The CDR3 covers 15 residues. V lost 4 bases and J lost 3, with 15 bases in between. The V gene's germline CDR1 is MDHEN and CDR2 SYDVKM. CDR3 region: CASSSPGHEHTEAFF. CDR3 DNA: TGTGCCAGCAGTTCGCCGGGACACGAACACACTGAAGCTTTCTTT.

CDR3 in amino acids: CASSHSGRDEQFF. The DNA for the CDR3 is TGTGCCAGCAGCCATAGCGGGAGGGATGAGCAGTTCTTC. The chain joins TRBV7-9 to TRBJ2-1, with 11 bases lining up with TRBD2. V lost 5 bases to trimming and J lost 8 bases; unmatched junction nucleotides: 2. Germline loops: CDR1 SEHNR, CDR2 FQNEAQ (reference sequence). This CDR3 contains 13 residues. Using reference TRBV7-9 and TRBJ2-1 for the parts outside the CDR3, the full variable domain is DTGVSQNPRHKITKRGQNVTFRCDPISEHNRLYWYRQTLGQGPEFLTYFQNEAQLEKSRLLSDRFSAERPKGSFSTLEIQRTEQGDSAMYLCASSHSGRDEQFFGPGTRLTVL.

This clone came up a few times. The rearrangement joins TRBV12-3 or TRBV12-4 to TRBJ1-2; no clear D gene. V was cut by 3 bases and J by 1 base, with 6 bases left in between. This CDR3 comprises 13 residues. CDR3 DNA: TGTGCCAGCAGTTTCCAATTTAACTATGGCTACACCTTC. This codes for CASSFQFNYGYTF.

The chain is built from TRBV27 and TRBJ1-1; D gene ambiguous. The V and J ends lost 0 bases and 0 bases respectively, with 5 bases between them. This CDR3 spans 14 amino acids. CDR1 MNHEY and CDR2 SMNVEV come from the germline V gene (reference sequence). As DNA, the CDR3 is TGTGCCAGCAGTTTATCTAGCGTGAACACTGAAGCTTTCTTT. Translated, it gives CASSLSSVNTEAFF.

The rearrangement uses TRBV3-1 (or the pseudogene TRBV3-2) and TRBJ1-1; D is unclear. This CDR3 is built from 14 residues. The germline CDR1 and CDR2 sequences are LGHDT and YNNKEL (reference sequence). V dropped 4 bases and J dropped 1 base, with 10 bases sitting between them. The chain's CDR3 is CASSPVEENTEAFF. In DNA form, the CDR3 reads TGTGCCAGCAGCCCCGTCGAGGAGAACACTGAAGCTTTCTTT.

The V call is TRBV19, the J call TRBJ2-7; TRBD1 agrees at 7 bases. The ends lost 4 bases at V and 5 bases at J; junction bases unmatched: 11. The CDR3 covers 15 residues. Germline lookup yields CDR1 LNHDA and CDR2 SQIVND (reference sequence). The CDR3 DNA sequence: TGTGCCAGTAGTACCCAGACAGGGAGCCTGGACGAGCAGTACTTC. Its translation is CASSTQTGSLDEQYF. Full variable domain (missing parts from reference TRBV19 and TRBJ2-7): DGGITQSPKYLFRKEGQNVTLSCEQNLNHDAMYWYRQDPGQGLRLIYYSQIVNDFQKGDIAEGYSVSREKKESFPLTVTSAQKNPTAFYLCASSTQTGSLDEQYFGPGTRLTVT.

Written as DNA, the CDR3 is TGTGCCAGCAGCCAAGCGGGTAGCGGGGGGCCAGACACCGGGGAGCTGTTTTTT. It codes for CASSQAGSGGPDTGELFF. The chain is built from TRBV4-2 and TRBJ2-2; 10 bases align to TRBD2. This CDR3 spans 18 amino acids. The V gene's germline CDR1 is LGHNA and CDR2 YNFKEQ. The J segment lost 3 bases and the V segment lost 1 base, leaving 8 bases of the junction unmatched.

The rearrangement joins TRBV20-1 to TRBJ2-7, with 7 bases matching TRBD1. J was trimmed by 4 bases and V by 3 bases; bases with no gene match: 9. This CDR3 spans 14 amino acids. Germline-derived CDR1 and CDR2 are DFQATT and SNEGSKA (reference sequence). The CDR3 DNA follows: TGCAGTGCTAGTATAGGGGGCCGACTATACGAGCAGTACTTC. Translating gives CSASIGGRLYEQYF.

The chain links TRBV30 to TRBJ1-2; perhaps TRBD1 as D (5 bases). V was trimmed by 1 base and J by 4 bases, leaving 22 bases between them. Germline-derived CDR1 and CDR2 are GTSNPN and SVGIG (reference sequence). This CDR3 is 17 amino acids long. The CDR3 DNA reads as TGTGCCTGGAGTGCGGCGGGGCAGCCTGCCCCGACCTATGGCTACACCTTC. Residues: CAWSAAGQPAPTYGYTF.

The V call is TRBV6-2 or TRBV6-3, the J call TRBJ1-2; no clear D. Germline values: CDR1 MNHEY, CDR2 SVGEGT. CDR3 length equals 15 residues. Trimming cost V 4 bases and J 3 bases, with 15 bases left between them. This CDR3 is CASSFPASSDYGYTF. The CDR3 DNA is TGTGCCAGCAGTTTCCCCGCAAGTTCCGACTATGGCTACACCTTC.

The rearrangement links TRBV28 to TRBJ2-7; TRBD2 might be the D (6 bases). Looked up from germline, CDR1 is MDHEN and CDR2 is SYDVKM. This CDR3 has 13 residues. The V gene lost 7 bases and the J gene lost 2 bases, with 12 bases spanning the gap. Here the CDR3 DNA reads TGTGCCAGCACGAGGGACTCCCCCTACGAGCAGTACTTC. Amino acids: CASTRDSPYEQYF.

The gene calls are TRBV4-2 and TRBJ1-2; D ambiguous. Trimming took off 0 bases at V and 3 bases at J, with 8 bases between the two ends. Germline V gives CDR1 LGHNA, CDR2 YNFKEQ. The CDR3 runs 14 residues. The CDR3, as DNA: TGTGCCAGCAGCCAAGAGGCACGGGACTATGGCTACACCTTC. It codes for CASSQEARDYGYTF.